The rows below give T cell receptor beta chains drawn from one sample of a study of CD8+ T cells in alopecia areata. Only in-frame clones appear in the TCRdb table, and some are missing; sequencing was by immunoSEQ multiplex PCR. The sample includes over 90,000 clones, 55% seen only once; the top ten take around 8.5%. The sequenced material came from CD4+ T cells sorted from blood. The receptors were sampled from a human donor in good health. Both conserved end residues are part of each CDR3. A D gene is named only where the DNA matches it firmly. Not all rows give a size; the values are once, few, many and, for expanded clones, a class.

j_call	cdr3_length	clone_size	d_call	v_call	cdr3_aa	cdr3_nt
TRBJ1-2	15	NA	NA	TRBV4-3	CASSSTTGHTYGYTF	TGCGCCAGCAGCTCAACCACAGGGCACACCTATGGCTACACCTTC
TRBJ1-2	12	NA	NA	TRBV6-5	CASSYDSVGYTF	TGTGCCAGCAGTTACGATAGTGTTGGCTACACCTTC
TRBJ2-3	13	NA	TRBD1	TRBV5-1	CASSRTGTDTQYF	TGCGCCAGCAGCCGGACAGGGACAGATACGCAGTATTTT
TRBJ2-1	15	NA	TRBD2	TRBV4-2	CASSHRGGTNNEQFF	TGTGCCAGCAGCCACCGGGGGGGGACAAACAATGAGCAGTTCTTC
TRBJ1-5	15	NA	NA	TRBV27	CASSLSSGSNQPQHF	TGTGCCAGCAGTTTATCGTCAGGGAGCAATCAGCCCCAGCATTTT
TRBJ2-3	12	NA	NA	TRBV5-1	CASSLEGDTQYF	TGCGCCAGCAGCTTGGAGGGAGATACGCAGTATTTT
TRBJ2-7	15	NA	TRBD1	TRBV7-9	CASSSTGGVLYEQYF	TGTGCCAGCAGCTCGACAGGGGGCGTACTCTACGAGCAGTACTTC
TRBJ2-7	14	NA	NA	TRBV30	CAWRHGGSSYEQYF	TGTGCCTGGCGGCATGGGGGCAGTTCCTACGAGCAGTACTTC
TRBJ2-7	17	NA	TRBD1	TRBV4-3	CASSQVMSGTGTYEQYF	TGCGCCAGCAGCCAAGTCATGTCCGGGACAGGGACCTACGAGCAGTACTTC
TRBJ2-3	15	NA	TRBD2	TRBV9	CASSSEAGEADTQYF	TGTGCCAGCAGCTCGGAGGCGGGGGAGGCGGATACGCAGTATTTT
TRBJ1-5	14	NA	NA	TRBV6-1	CASRARPSNQPQHF	TGTGCCAGCAGAGCCAGGCCGAGCAATCAGCCCCAGCATTTT
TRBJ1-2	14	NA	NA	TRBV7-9	CASSPRGDNYGYTF	TGTGCCAGCAGCCCGAGGGGGGATAACTATGGCTACACCTTC
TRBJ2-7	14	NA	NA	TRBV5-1	CASSLMSPAYEQYF	TGCGCCAGCAGCTTGATGTCCCCAGCCTACGAGCAGTACTTC
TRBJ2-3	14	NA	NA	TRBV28	CASSPPPAGDTQYF	TGTGCCAGCAGCCCGCCGCCGGCTGGAGATACGCAGTATTTT
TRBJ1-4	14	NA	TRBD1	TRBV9	CASSAQGGHEKLFF	TGTGCCAGCAGCGCACAGGGGGGGCATGAAAAACTGTTTTTT
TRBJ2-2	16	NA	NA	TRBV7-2	CASSLGEWGLTGELFF	TGTGCCAGCAGCTTAGGCGAGTGGGGCCTCACCGGGGAGCTGTTTTTT
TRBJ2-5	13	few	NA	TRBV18	CASSPIPEETQYF	TGTGCCAGCTCACCAATCCCCGAAGAGACCCAGTACTTC